The present entry profiles one T cell receptor (beta chain) with its context. These data are taken from a study of control samples from healthy donors and cancer patients. Trimming stripped 3 bases from V and 1 base from J, with 12 bases between. Per the germline V gene, CDR1 is GTSNPN and CDR2 is SVGIG (reference sequence). This CDR3 contains 14 residues. Sequencing was performed with immunoSEQ multiplex PCR; in TCRdb, only in-frame clones are kept and a portion is missing. This sample carries 100,000 to 150,000 clones, around 87% of them seen once, and the ten largest clones take roughly 2.8%. The sequence came from a man in his fifties or sixties in good health. The chain links TRBV30 to TRBJ1-1, with D perhaps matching TRBD1 (5 bases). The specimen was blood. CDR3 nucleotide sequence: TGTGCCTGGAGCACGGGACGGCGGAACACTGAAGCTTTCTTT. It encodes CAWSTGRRNTEAFF.